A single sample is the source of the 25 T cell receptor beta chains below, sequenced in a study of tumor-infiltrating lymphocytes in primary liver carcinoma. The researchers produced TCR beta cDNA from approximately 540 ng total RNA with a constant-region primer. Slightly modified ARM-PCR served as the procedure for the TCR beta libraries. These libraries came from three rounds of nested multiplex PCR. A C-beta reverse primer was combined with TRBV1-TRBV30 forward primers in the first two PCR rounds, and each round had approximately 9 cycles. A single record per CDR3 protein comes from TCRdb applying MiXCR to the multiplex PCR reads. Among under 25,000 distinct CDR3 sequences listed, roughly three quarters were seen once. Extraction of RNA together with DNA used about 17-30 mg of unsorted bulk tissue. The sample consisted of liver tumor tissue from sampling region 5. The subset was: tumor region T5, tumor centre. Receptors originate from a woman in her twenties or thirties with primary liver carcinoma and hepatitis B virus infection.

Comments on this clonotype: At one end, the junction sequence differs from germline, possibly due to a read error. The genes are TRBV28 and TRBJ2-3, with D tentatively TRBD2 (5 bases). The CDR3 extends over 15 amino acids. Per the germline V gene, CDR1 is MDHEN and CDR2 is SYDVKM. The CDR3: CPSSFGVPGRDTQYF. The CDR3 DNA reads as TGTCCCAGCAGTTTCGGGGTACCGGGAAGGGATACGCAATATTTT.

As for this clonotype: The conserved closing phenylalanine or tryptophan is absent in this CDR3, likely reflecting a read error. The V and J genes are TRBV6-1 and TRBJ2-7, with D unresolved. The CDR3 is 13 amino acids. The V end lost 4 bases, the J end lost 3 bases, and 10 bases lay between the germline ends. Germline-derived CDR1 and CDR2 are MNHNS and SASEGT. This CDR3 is CASSGWVFYEQYL. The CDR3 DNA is TGTGCCAGCAGTGGATGGGTTTTCTACGAGCAGTACTTA.

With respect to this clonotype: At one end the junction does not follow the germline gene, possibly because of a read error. This chain's CDR3 is CVSSFYPEPGLAGYEQLF. CDR3 DNA: TGCGTCAGCAGTTTCTATCCAGAACCGGGACTAGCGGGCTATGAGCAGCTCTTC. V gene TRBV6-6 combines with J gene TRBJ2-1; the match to TRBD2 covers 12 bases. This CDR3 contains 18 residues. The germline gives CDR1 MNHNY, CDR2 SVGAGI (reference sequence).

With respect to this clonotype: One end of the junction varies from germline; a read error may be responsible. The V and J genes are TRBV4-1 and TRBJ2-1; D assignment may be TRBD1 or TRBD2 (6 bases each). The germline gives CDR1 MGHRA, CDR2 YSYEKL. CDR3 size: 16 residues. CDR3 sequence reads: CATSQDPGHGENEQFF. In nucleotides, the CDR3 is TGTGCCACTAGCCAAGATCCGGGACATGGGGAGAATGAGCAGTTCTTC.

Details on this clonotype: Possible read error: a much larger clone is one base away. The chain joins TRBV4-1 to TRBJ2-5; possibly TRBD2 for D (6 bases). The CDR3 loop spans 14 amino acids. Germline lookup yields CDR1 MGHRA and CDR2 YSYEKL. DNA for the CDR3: TGCACCAGCAGCCAACTGGGACTGGCAGGGACCCAGTACTTC. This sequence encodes CTSSQLGLAGTQYF.

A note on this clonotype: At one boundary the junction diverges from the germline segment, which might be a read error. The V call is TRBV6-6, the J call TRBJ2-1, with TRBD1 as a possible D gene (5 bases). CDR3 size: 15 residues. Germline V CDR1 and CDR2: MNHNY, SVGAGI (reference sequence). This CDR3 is CVSNSTGGLDNEQFF. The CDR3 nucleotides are TGTGTCAGCAACTCGACCGGCGGATTGGACAATGAACAGTTCTTC.

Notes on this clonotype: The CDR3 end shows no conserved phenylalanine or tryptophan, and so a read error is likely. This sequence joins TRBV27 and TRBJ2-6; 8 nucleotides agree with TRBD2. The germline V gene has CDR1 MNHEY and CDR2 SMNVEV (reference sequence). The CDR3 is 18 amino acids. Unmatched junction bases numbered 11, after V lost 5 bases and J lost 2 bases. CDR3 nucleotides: TGTGCCAGCAGTCCTGAGGGGACTAGAGCTCCTGGGGCCAACGTCCTGACTTTA. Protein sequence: CASSPEGTRAPGANVLTL.

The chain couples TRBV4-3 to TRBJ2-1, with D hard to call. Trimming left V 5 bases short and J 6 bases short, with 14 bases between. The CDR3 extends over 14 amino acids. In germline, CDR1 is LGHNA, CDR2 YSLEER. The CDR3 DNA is TGCGCCAGCAGCAAGATAGAGTTGGTCAATGAGCAGTTCTTC. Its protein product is CASSKIELVNEQFF.

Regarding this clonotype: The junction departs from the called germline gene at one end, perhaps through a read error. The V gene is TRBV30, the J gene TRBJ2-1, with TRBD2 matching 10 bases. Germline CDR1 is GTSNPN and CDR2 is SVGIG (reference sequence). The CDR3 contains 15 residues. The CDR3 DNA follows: TGTGCCTGGAGACTAGCGGGATTATCCTACAATAAGCAGTTCTTC. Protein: CAWRLAGLSYNKQFF. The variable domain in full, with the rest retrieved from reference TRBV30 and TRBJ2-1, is SQTIHQWPATLVQPVGSPLSLECTVEGTSNPNLYWYRQAAGRGLQLLFYSVGIGQISSEVPQNLSASRPQDRQFILSSKKLLLSDSGFYLCAWRLAGLSYNKQFFGPGTRLTVL.

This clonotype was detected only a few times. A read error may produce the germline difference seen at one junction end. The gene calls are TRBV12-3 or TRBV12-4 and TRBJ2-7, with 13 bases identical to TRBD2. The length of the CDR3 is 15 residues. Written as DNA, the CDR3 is TGTGCCGGCAGTTTGGGACTAGCGGGAATCAACAAGCAGTACTTC. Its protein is CAGSLGLAGINKQYF.

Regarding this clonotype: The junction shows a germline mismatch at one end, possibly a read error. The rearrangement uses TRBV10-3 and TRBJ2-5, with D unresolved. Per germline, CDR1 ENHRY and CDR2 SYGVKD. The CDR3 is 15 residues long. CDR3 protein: CAISDSATIQETQYF. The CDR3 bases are TGTGCCATTAGTGATTCGGCTACCATACAAGAGACCCAGTACTTC.

Here the CDR3 reads CASRLNVSGTAYEQYF. The CDR3 coding sequence is TGTGCCAGCAGACTGAACGTCAGCGGGACCGCCTACGAGCAGTACTTC. This chain links TRBV6-5 with TRBJ2-7; 7 nucleotides line up with TRBD2. Per the germline V gene, CDR1 is MNHEY and CDR2 is SVGAGI. The CDR3 has 16 residues. Trimming cost V 6 bases and J 2 bases; bases outside gene matches: 13.

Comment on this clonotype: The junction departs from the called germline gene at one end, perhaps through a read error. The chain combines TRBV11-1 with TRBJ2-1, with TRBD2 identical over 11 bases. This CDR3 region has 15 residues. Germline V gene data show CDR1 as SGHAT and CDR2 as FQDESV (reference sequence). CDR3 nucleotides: TGTGCCAGCAGAATCGGGACTAGCGGTTACATTGAGCAGTTCTTC. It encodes CASRIGTSGYIEQFF.

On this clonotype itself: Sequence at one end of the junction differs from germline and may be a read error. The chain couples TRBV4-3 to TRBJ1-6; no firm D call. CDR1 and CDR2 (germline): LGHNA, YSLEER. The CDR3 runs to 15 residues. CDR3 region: CASSQESSYNSPPHF. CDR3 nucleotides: TGCGCCAGCAGCCAAGAGAGCTCCTATAATTCACCCCCCCACTTT.

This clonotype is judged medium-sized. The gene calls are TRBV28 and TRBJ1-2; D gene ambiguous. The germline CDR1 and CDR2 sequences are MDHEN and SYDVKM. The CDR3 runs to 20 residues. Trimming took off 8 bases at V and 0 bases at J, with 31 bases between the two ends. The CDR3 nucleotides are TGTGCCAGCTCCACGGGCAGACTAGTTCCCCGTCAGCACACTAACTATGGCTACACCTTC. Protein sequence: CASSTGRLVPRQHTNYGYTF.

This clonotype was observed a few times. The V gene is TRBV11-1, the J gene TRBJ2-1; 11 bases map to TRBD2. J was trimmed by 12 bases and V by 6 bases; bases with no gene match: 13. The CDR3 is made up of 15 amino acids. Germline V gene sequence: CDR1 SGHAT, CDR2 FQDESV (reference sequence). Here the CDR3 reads CASRTGTSGYNRQFF. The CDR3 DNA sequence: TGTGCCAGCAGGACAGGGACTAGCGGTTACAATAGGCAGTTCTTC.

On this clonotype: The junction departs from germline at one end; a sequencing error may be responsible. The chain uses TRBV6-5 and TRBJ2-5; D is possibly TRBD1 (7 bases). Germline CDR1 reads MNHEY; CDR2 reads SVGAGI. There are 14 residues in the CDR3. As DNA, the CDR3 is TGTGCCAGCAGCCAACAGGGGCGGGAAGAGACCCAGTATTTC. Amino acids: CASSQQGREETQYF.

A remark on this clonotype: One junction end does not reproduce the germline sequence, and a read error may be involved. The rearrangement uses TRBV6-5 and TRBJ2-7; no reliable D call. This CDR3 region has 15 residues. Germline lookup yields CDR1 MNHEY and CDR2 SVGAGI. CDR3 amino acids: CASSHKYSSSYERYF. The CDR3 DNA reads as TGTGCCAGCAGTCACAAGTACAGCAGCTCCTACGAGCGGTACTTC.

As DNA, the CDR3 is TGTGCCAGCAGTAACATAGCGGGAGTGAACGAGCAGTACTTC. Amino acid sequence: CASSNIAGVNEQYF. This chain joins TRBV6-1 and TRBJ2-7; 9 bases are shared with TRBD2. The trim removed 5 bases at V and 5 bases at J, leaving 7 bases unmatched. The CDR3 totals 14 residues. Germline assignment: CDR1 MNHNS and CDR2 SASEGT.

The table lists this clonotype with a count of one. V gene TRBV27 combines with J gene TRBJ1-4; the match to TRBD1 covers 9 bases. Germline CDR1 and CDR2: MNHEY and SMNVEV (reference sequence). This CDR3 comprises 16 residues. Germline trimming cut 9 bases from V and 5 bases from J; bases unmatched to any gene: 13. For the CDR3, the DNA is TGTGCCAGTAGTCTGATCTCCGGGACAGGGAATGAAAAACTGTTTTTT. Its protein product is CASSLISGTGNEKLFF.

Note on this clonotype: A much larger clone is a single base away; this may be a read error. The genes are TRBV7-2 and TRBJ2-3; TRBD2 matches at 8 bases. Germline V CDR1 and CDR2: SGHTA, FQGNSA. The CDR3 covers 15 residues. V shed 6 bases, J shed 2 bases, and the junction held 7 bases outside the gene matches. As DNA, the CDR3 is TGTGCCAGCAGTTCCCGGGGGGGAAACACAGATACGCAGTATTTT. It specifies CASSSRGGNTDTQYF.

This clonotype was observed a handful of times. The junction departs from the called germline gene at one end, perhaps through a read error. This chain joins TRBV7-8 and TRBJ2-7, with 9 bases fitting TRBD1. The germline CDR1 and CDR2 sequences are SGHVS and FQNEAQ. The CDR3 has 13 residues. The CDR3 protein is CASGQGCAYEQCF. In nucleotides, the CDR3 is TGTGCTAGTGGACAGGGGTGCGCCTACGAGCAGTGCTTC.

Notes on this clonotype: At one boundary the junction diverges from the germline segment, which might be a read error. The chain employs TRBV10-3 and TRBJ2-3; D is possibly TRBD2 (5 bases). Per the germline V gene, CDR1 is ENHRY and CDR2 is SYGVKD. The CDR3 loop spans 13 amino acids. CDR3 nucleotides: TGTGTCATCAGTGAGCTGTACGGGGATACGCACTATTTT. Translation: CVISELYGDTHYF.

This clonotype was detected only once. The chain's CDR3 is CSAPTGFAYEQYF. The CDR3 coding sequence is TGCAGTGCTCCTACCGGGTTTGCCTACGAGCAGTACTTC. This chain joins TRBV20-1 and TRBJ2-7; D gene unclear. The CDR3 has 13 amino acids. V lost 5 bases and J 2 bases, leaving 13 bases between the germline ends. From germline, CDR1 is DFQATT and CDR2 SNEGSKA (reference sequence).

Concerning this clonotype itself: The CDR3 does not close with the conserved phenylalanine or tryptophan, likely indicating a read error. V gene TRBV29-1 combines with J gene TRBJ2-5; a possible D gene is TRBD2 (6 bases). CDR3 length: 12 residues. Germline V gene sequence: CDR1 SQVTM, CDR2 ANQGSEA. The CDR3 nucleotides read TGCGGCGATAGACTAGACCAAGAGACCCAGTACATC. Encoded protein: CGDRLDQETQYI.